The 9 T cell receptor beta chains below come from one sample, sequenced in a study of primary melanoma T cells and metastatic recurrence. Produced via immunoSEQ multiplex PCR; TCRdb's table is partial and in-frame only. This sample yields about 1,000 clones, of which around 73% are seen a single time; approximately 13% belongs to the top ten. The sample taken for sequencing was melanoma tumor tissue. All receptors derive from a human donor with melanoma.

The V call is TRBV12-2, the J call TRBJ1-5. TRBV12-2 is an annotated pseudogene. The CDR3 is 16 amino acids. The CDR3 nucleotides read TGTGCAAGTCGCAGCACGGGATCCCTAGGTGGTCAGCCCCAGCATTTT. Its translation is CASRSTGSLGGQPQHF.

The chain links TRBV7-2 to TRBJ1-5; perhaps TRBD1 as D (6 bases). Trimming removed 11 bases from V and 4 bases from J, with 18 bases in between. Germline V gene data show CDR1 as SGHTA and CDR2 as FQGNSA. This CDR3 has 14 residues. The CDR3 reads CAFIWWGANQPQHF. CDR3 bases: TGTGCCTTCATTTGGTGGGGGGCTAATCAGCCCCAGCATTTT.

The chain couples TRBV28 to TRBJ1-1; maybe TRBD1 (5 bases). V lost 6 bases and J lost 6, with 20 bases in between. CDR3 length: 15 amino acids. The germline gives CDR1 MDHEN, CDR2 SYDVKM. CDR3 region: CASRPYGAGHPEAFF. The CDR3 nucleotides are TGTGCCAGCAGGCCCTATGGGGCAGGGCACCCTGAAGCTTTCTTT.

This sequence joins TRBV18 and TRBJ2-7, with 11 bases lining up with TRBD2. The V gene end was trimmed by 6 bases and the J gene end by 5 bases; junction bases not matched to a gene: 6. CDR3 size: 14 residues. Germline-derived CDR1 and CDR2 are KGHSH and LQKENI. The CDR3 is CASSSTSGSDEQYF. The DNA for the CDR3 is TGTGCCAGCTCTTCAACTAGCGGGAGTGACGAGCAGTACTTC.

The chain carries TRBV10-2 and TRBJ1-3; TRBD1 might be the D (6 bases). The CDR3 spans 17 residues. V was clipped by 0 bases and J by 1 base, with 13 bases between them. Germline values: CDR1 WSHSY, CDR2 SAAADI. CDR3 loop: CASSESDSEASGNTIYF. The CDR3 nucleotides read TGCGCCAGCAGTGAGTCGGACAGTGAGGCTTCTGGAAACACCATATATTTT.

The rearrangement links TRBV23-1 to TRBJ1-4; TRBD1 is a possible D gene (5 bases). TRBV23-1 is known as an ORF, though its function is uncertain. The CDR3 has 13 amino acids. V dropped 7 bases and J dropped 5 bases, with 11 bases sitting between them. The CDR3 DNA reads TGCGCCAGCAACCTCGGACACAATGAAAAACTGTTTTTT. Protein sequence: CASNLGHNEKLFF.

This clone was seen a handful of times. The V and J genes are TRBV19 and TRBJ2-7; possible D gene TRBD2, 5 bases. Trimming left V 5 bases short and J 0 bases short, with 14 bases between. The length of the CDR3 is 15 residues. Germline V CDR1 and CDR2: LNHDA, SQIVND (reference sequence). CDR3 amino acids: CASSASGIFSYEQYF. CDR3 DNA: TGTGCCAGTAGTGCCTCCGGGATATTCTCCTACGAGCAGTACTTC.

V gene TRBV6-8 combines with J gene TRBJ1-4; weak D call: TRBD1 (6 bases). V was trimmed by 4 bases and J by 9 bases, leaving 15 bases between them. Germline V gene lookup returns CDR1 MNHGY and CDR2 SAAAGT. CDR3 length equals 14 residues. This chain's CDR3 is CASSSGGRVQKLFF. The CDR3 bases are TGTGCCAGCAGTTCCGGGGGCAGGGTTCAAAAACTGTTTTTT.

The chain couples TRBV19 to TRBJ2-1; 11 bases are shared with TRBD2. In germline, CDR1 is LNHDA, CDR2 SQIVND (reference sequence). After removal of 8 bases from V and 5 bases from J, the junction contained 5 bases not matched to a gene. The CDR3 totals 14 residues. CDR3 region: CASRLAGLDNEQFF. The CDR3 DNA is TGTGCCAGTCGACTAGCGGGACTTGACAATGAGCAGTTCTTC.